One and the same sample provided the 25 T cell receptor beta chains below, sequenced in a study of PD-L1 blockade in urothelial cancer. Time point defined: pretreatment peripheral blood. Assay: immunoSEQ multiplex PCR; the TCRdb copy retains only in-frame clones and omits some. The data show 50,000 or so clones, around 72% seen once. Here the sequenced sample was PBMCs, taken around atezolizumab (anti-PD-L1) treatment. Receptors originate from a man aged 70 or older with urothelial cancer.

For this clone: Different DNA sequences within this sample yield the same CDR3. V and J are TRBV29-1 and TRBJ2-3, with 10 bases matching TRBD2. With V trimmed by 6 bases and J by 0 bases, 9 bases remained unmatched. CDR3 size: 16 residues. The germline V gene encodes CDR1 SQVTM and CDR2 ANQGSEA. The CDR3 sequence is CSVDGLAGDSTDTQYF. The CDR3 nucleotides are TGCAGCGTCGATGGTCTAGCGGGGGACAGCACAGATACGCAGTATTTT.

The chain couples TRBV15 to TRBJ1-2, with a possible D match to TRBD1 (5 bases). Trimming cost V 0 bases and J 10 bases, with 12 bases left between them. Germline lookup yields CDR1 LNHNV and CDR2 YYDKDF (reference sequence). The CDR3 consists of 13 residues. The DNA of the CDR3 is TGTGCCACCAGCAGAGAACGGGGGGAGGACTACACCTTC. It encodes CATSRERGEDYTF.

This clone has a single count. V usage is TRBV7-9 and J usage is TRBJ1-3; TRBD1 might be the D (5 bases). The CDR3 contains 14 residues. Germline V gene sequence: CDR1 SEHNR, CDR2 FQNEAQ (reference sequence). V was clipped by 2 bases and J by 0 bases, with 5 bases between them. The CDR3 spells CASSLRGSGNTIYF. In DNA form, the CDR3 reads TGTGCCAGCAGCTTAAGGGGCTCTGGAAACACCATATATTTT. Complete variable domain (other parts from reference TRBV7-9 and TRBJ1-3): DTGVSQNPRHKITKRGQNVTFRCDPISEHNRLYWYRQTLGQGPEFLTYFQNEAQLEKSRLLSDRFSAERPKGSFSTLEIQRTEQGDSAMYLCASSLRGSGNTIYFGEGSWLTVV.

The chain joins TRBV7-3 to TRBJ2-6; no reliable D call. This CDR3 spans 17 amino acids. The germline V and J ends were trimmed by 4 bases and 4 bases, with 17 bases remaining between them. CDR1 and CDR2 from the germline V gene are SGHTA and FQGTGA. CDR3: CASSSRPLLSGANVLTF. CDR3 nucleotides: TGTGCCAGCAGCTCCAGGCCTCTCCTTTCCGGGGCCAACGTCCTGACTTTC.

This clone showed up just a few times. The CDR3 reads CASSLQSGVQETQYF. DNA of the CDR3: TGTGCCAGCAGCTTACAGAGCGGGGTTCAAGAGACCCAGTACTTC. The chain is built from TRBV7-2 and TRBJ2-5, with 7 bases matching TRBD2. The CDR3 length is 15 residues. Per the germline V gene, CDR1 is SGHTA and CDR2 is FQGNSA. The J segment lost 2 bases and the V segment lost 2 bases, leaving 5 bases of the junction unmatched.

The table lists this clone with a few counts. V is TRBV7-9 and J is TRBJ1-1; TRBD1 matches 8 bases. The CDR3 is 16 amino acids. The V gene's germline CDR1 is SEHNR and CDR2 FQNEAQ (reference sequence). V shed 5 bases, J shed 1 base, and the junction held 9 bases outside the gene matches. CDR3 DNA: TGTGCCAGCAGCCCACCGGGAGGACAGGGGAACACTGAAGCTTTCTTT. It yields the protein CASSPPGGQGNTEAFF.

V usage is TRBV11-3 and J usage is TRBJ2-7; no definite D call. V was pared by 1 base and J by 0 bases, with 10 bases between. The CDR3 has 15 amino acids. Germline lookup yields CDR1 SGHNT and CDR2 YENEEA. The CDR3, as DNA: TGTGCCAGCAGCTTAGGTAACCCGAGCTCCTACGAGCAGTACTTC. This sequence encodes CASSLGNPSSYEQYF.

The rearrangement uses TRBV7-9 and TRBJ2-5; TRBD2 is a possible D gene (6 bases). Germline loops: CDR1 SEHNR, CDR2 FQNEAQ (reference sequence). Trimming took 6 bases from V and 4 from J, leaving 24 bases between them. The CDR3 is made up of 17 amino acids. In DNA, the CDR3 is TGTGCCAGCAGTCTCCCACCGGGGACTGGGACGGGAGAGACCCAGTACTTC. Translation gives CASSLPPGTGTGETQYF.

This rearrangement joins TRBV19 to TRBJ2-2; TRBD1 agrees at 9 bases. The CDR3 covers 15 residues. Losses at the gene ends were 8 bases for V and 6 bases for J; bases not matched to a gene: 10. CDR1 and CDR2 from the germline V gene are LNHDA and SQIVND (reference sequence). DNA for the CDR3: TGTGCCAGTGGGACAGGGCGCCCCTTCGCCGGGGAGCTGTTTTTT. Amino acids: CASGTGRPFAGELFF.

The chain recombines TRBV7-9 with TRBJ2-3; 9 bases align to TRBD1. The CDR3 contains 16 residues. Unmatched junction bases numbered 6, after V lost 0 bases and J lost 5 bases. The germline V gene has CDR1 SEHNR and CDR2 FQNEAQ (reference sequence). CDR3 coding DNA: TGTGCCAGCAGCTTAGCGGGACAGGGCGGTCAAGATACGCAGTATTTT. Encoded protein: CASSLAGQGGQDTQYF. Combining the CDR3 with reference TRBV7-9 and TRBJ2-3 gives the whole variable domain DTGVSQNPRHKITKRGQNVTFRCDPISEHNRLYWYRQTLGQGPEFLTYFQNEAQLEKSRLLSDRFSAERPKGSFSTLEIQRTEQGDSAMYLCASSLAGQGGQDTQYFGPGTRLTVL.

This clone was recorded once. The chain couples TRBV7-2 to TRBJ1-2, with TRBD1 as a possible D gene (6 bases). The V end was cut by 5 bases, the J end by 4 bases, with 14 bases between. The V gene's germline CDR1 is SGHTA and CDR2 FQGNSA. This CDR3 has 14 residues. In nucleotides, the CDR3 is TGTGCCAGCAGCCCCGGGACAATAGGCTATGGCTACACCTTC. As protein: CASSPGTIGYGYTF.

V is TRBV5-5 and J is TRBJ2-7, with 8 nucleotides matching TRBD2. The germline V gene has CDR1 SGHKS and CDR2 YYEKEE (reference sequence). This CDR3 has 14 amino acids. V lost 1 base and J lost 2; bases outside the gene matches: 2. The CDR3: CASSLTSGAYEQYF. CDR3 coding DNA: TGTGCCAGCAGCTTGACTAGCGGAGCCTACGAGCAGTACTTC. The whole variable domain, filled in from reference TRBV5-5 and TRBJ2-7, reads DAGVTQSPTHLIKTRGQQVTLRCSPISGHKSVSWYQQVLGQGPQFIFQYYEKEERGRGNFPDRFSARQFPNYSSELNVNALLLGDSALYLCASSLTSGAYEQYFGPGTRLTVT.

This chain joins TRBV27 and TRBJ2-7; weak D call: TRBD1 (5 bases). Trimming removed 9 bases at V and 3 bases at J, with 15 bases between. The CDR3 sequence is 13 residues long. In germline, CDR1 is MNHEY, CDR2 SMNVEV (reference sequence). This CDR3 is CASARREDYEQYF. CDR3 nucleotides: TGTGCCAGTGCCCGCAGGGAAGACTACGAGCAGTACTTC.

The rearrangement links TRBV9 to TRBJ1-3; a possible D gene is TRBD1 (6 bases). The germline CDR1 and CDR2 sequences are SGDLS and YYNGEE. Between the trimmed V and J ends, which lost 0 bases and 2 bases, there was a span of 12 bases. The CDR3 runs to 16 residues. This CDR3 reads CASSVGSQGTGNTIYF. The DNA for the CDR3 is TGTGCCAGCAGCGTAGGGTCACAGGGAACTGGAAACACCATATATTTT.

CDR3: CASTTSQLGIYEQYF. CDR3 nucleotides: TGTGCCAGCACCACCTCGCAGCTCGGGATCTACGAGCAGTACTTC. The V gene is TRBV28, the J gene TRBJ2-7, with TRBD2 as a possible D gene (5 bases). CDR1 and CDR2 from the germline V gene are MDHEN and SYDVKM. Trimming removed 7 bases from V and 3 bases from J, with 19 bases in between. This CDR3 comprises 15 residues.

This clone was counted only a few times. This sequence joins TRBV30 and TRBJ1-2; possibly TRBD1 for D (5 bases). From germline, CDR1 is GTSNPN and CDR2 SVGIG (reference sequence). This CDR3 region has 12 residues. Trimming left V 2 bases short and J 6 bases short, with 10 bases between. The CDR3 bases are TGTGCCTGGAGTCCCAGGGCACATGGCTACACCTTC. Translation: CAWSPRAHGYTF.

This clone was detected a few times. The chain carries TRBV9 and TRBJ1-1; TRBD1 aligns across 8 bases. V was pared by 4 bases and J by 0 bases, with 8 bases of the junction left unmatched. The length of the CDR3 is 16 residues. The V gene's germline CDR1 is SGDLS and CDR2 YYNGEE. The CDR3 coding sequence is TGTGCCAGCAGCCCTTACAGGGGGTCAATGAACACTGAAGCTTTCTTT. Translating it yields CASSPYRGSMNTEAFF.

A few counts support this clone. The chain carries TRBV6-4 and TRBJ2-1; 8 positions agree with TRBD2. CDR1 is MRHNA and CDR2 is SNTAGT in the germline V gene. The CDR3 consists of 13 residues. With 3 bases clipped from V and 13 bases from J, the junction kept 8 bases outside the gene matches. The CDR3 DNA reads TGTGCCAGCAGTGAATTTGCGGGGGGCTCCCAGTTCTTC. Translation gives CASSEFAGGSQFF.

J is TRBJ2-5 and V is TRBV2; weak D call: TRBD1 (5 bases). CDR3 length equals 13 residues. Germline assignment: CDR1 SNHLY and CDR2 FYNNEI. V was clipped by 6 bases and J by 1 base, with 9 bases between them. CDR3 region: CASRQDSQETQYF. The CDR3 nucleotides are TGTGCCAGCAGACAAGACAGCCAAGAGACCCAGTACTTC. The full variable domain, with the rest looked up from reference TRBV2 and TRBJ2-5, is EPEVTQTPSHQVTQMGQEVILRCVPISNHLYFYWYRQILGQKVEFLVSFYNNEISEKSEIFDDQFSVERPDGSNFTLKIRSTKLEDSAMYFCASRQDSQETQYFGPGTRLLVL.

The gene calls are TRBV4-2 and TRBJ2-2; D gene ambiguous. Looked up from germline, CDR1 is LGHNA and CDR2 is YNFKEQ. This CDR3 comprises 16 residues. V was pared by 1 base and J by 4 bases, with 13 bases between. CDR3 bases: TGTGCCAGCAGCCAAGGGAGTCGGAGATCCACCGGGGAGCTGTTTTTT. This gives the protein CASSQGSRRSTGELFF.

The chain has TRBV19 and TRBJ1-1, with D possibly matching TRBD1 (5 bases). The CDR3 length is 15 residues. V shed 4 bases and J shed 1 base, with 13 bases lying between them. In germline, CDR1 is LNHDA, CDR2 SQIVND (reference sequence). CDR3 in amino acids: CASSRKGAGNTEAFF. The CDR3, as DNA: TGTGCCAGTAGTAGGAAAGGGGCCGGGAACACTGAAGCTTTCTTT. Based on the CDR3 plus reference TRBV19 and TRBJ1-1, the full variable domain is DGGITQSPKYLFRKEGQNVTLSCEQNLNHDAMYWYRQDPGQGLRLIYYSQIVNDFQKGDIAEGYSVSREKKESFPLTVTSAQKNPTAFYLCASSRKGAGNTEAFFGQGTRLTVV.

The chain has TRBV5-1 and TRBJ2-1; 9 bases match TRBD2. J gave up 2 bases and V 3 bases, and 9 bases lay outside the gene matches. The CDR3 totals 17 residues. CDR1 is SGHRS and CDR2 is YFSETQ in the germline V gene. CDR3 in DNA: TGCGCCAGCAGCTCCGCCCTACTAGCGGGCACCTACAATGAGCAGTTCTTC. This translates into CASSSALLAGTYNEQFF.

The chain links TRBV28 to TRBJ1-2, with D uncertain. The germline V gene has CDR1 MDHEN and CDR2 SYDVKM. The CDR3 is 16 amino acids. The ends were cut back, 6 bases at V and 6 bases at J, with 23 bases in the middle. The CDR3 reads CASSKGAIGRVHGYTF. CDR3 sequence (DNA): TGTGCCAGCAGCAAAGGAGCGATCGGTCGGGTTCATGGCTACACCTTC.

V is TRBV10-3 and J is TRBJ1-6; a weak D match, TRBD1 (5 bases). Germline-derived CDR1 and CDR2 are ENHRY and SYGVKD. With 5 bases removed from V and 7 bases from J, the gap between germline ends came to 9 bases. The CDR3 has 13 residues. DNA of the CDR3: TGTGCCATCAGTCCCAGGGCAAATTCACCCCTCCACTTT. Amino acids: CAISPRANSPLHF.

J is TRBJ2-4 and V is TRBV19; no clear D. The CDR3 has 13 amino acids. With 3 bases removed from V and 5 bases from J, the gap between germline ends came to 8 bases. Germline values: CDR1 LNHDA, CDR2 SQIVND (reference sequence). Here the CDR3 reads CASSMVRENIQYF. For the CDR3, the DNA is TGTGCCAGTAGTATGGTGAGAGAAAACATTCAGTACTTC.